A selection of T cell receptor beta chains follows, all from one sample in a study of spatial heterogeneity in lung cancer. TCRdb reprocessed the 5' RACE reads via MiXCR and lists one record per CDR3 protein. The data show 35,000 to 55,000 distinct CDR3 sequences, roughly 7% seen once. The material was PBMCs, obtained at surgery. The receptors come from a female donor with early-stage non-small cell lung cancer. The CDR3 runs from the conserved cysteine through the conserved F or W. Each record gives: J gene, V gene, D gene, clone size, CDR3 DNA, CDR3 protein. D genes are given only for firm matches. Part of the rows lack a size; the others show once, few, many or a class for expanded clones.

j_call: TRBJ2-7; v_call: TRBV5-1; d_call: TRBD1; clone_size: many; cdr3_nt: TGCGCCAGCTCCACTGGGACAGGGTCGACCTACGAGCAGTACTTC; cdr3_aa: CASSTGTGSTYEQYF
j_call: TRBJ1-5; v_call: TRBV25-1; d_call: .; clone_size: many; cdr3_nt: TGTGCCAGCAGTGATGGGATCGAGCCCCAGCATTTT; cdr3_aa: CASSDGIEPQHF
j_call: TRBJ2-7; v_call: TRBV5-5; d_call: .; clone_size: many; cdr3_nt: TGTGCCAGCAGCTTGAGCACGACATCGTACTTC; cdr3_aa: CASSLSTTSYF
j_call: TRBJ1-1; v_call: TRBV6-6; d_call: .; clone_size: .; cdr3_nt: TGTGCCAGCAGTTCGTCCGACAGGCCGGGGACTGGAGCTTTCTTT; cdr3_aa: CASSSSDRPGTGAFF
j_call: TRBJ2-1; v_call: TRBV3-1; d_call: TRBD2; clone_size: few; cdr3_nt: TGTGCCAGCAGCCAAACGGGACTAGCTTTCAGTGAGCAGTTCTTC; cdr3_aa: CASSQTGLAFSEQFF
j_call: TRBJ2-7; v_call: TRBV18; d_call: .; clone_size: .; cdr3_nt: TGTGCCAGCTCACCAGTTTCAGGGGTAGACGAGCAGTACTTC; cdr3_aa: CASSPVSGVDEQYF
j_call: TRBJ1-5; v_call: TRBV12-3/TRBV12-4; d_call: .; clone_size: many; cdr3_nt: TGTGCCAGCAGTTCAACAGGCGATCAGCCCCAGCATTTT; cdr3_aa: CASSSTGDQPQHF
j_call: TRBJ1-2; v_call: TRBV14; d_call: .; clone_size: .; cdr3_nt: TGTGCCAGCAGCCAAGATACCCAGGTTTACTATGGCTACACCTTC; cdr3_aa: CASSQDTQVYYGYTF
j_call: TRBJ1-4; v_call: TRBV19; d_call: TRBD1; clone_size: once; cdr3_nt: TGTGCCAGTAGTCACTGGGACAGGGTTAATGAAGAACTGTTTTTT; cdr3_aa: CASSHWDRVNEELFF
j_call: TRBJ2-5; v_call: TRBV28; d_call: TRBD1; clone_size: few; cdr3_nt: TGTGCCAGCGCCCGACAGGGGGTTAGCGCCAGGGAGACCCAGTACTTC; cdr3_aa: CASARQGVSARETQYF
j_call: TRBJ2-1; v_call: TRBV7-2; d_call: TRBD2; clone_size: few; cdr3_nt: TGTGCCAGCAGCCTGGGGACTAGCGAGCAGTTCTTC; cdr3_aa: CASSLGTSEQFF
j_call: TRBJ2-5; v_call: TRBV18; d_call: .; clone_size: .; cdr3_nt: TGTGCCAGCTCACGCGGGACAGTTCAAGAGACCCAGTACTTC; cdr3_aa: CASSRGTVQETQYF
j_call: TRBJ1-2; v_call: TRBV12-3/TRBV12-4; d_call: TRBD1; clone_size: few; cdr3_nt: TGTGCCAGCACCGCTACCGGGACAGATGGCTACACCTTC; cdr3_aa: CASTATGTDGYTF
j_call: TRBJ2-2; v_call: TRBV7-7; d_call: .; clone_size: many; cdr3_nt: TGTGCTAGCAGCTTAACAGGGTCCACCGGGGAGCTGTTTTTT; cdr3_aa: CASSLTGSTGELFF
j_call: TRBJ2-4; v_call: TRBV6-6; d_call: TRBD2; clone_size: many; cdr3_nt: TGTGCCAGCAGTGAAACGAAGCGGGGGGAAAACATTCAGTACTTC; cdr3_aa: CASSETKRGENIQYF
j_call: TRBJ2-1; v_call: TRBV20-1; d_call: .; clone_size: many; cdr3_nt: TGCAGTGCTCCCCCGAGCTCCTACAATGAGCAGTTCTTC; cdr3_aa: CSAPPSSYNEQFF
j_call: TRBJ1-1; v_call: TRBV12-3/TRBV12-4; d_call: .; clone_size: .; cdr3_nt: TGTGCCAGCAGTTTAGTCCCCTTGAACACTGAAGCTTTCTTT; cdr3_aa: CASSLVPLNTEAFF
j_call: TRBJ1-2; v_call: TRBV29-1; d_call: TRBD1; clone_size: many; cdr3_nt: TGCAGCGTGAAGAACAGGGGGTATGGCTACACCTTC; cdr3_aa: CSVKNRGYGYTF
j_call: TRBJ1-5; v_call: TRBV20-1; d_call: .; clone_size: many; cdr3_nt: TGCAGTGCTGGGCAGGGCGCCGACGGGGCGGGGCAGCCCCAGCATTTT; cdr3_aa: CSAGQGADGAGQPQHF
j_call: TRBJ2-1; v_call: TRBV11-2; d_call: .; clone_size: .; cdr3_nt: TGTGCCAGCAGCTTAGGGTCTAGCAGCTACAATGAGCAGTTCTTC; cdr3_aa: CASSLGSSSYNEQFF
j_call: TRBJ2-1; v_call: TRBV7-2; d_call: TRBD2; clone_size: .; cdr3_nt: TGTGCCAGCCGGGGGACTAGCGGCCTAGCGGGCCGAAATGAGCAGTTCTTC; cdr3_aa: CASRGTSGLAGRNEQFF
j_call: TRBJ2-5; v_call: TRBV18; d_call: .; clone_size: many; cdr3_nt: TGTGCCAGCTCACCCTCGGGGTTCCAAGAGACCCAGTACTTC; cdr3_aa: CASSPSGFQETQYF
j_call: TRBJ2-1; v_call: TRBV10-3; d_call: .; clone_size: many; cdr3_nt: TGTGCCGCCAATGAGCAGTTCTTC; cdr3_aa: CAANEQFF
j_call: TRBJ2-3; v_call: TRBV28; d_call: .; clone_size: .; cdr3_nt: TGTGCCAGCAGTTTATTCCTTCAGTGGCGCGGCACAGATACGCAGTATTTT; cdr3_aa: CASSLFLQWRGTDTQYF
j_call: TRBJ2-7; v_call: TRBV29-1; d_call: TRBD1; clone_size: many; cdr3_nt: TGCAGCGTTGAAGTCCCAAGAGGGACAGGGTGGTACGAGCAGTACTTC; cdr3_aa: CSVEVPRGTGWYEQYF
j_call: TRBJ2-1; v_call: TRBV11-2; d_call: .; clone_size: many; cdr3_nt: TGTGCCAGCAGCTTAGCCCAGTATTCCTACAATGAGCAGTTCTTC; cdr3_aa: CASSLAQYSYNEQFF
j_call: TRBJ2-6; v_call: TRBV14; d_call: .; clone_size: .; cdr3_nt: TGTGCCAGCAGCCAACTTTCTGGGGCCAACGTCCTGACTTTC; cdr3_aa: CASSQLSGANVLTF
j_call: TRBJ1-4; v_call: TRBV6-2/TRBV6-3; d_call: .; clone_size: many; cdr3_nt: TGTGCCAGCAGCGGAGAGGCGGCAACTAATGAAAAACTGTTTTTT; cdr3_aa: CASSGEAATNEKLFF
j_call: TRBJ1-3; v_call: TRBV9; d_call: .; clone_size: many; cdr3_nt: TGTGCCAGCAGCGCCACTCAGGGAAACACCATATATTTT; cdr3_aa: CASSATQGNTIYF
j_call: TRBJ2-3; v_call: TRBV18; d_call: TRBD2; clone_size: few; cdr3_nt: TGTGCCAGCTCAGCGACTAGCGGTAGCACAGATACGCAGTATTTT; cdr3_aa: CASSATSGSTDTQYF
j_call: TRBJ1-1; v_call: TRBV5-1; d_call: TRBD1; clone_size: few; cdr3_nt: TGCGCCAGCAGCTTGCGACAGGGGACCCTACGGAACACTGAAGCTTTCTTT; cdr3_aa: CASSLRQGTLRNTEAFF
j_call: TRBJ1-2; v_call: TRBV6-2/TRBV6-3; d_call: TRBD1; clone_size: many; cdr3_nt: TGTGCCAGCAGTTACGGGACAGGGAACTATGGCTACACCTTC; cdr3_aa: CASSYGTGNYGYTF
j_call: TRBJ2-7; v_call: TRBV7-2; d_call: .; clone_size: many; cdr3_nt: TGTGCCAGCAGCTTTAGCGGAGACTACGAGCAGTACTTC; cdr3_aa: CASSFSGDYEQYF
j_call: TRBJ2-1; v_call: TRBV9; d_call: TRBD1; clone_size: many; cdr3_nt: TGTGCCAGCAGCACCGGGGACAGGGGGACCTACAATGAGCAGTTCTTC; cdr3_aa: CASSTGDRGTYNEQFF
j_call: TRBJ2-1; v_call: TRBV7-2; d_call: .; clone_size: many; cdr3_nt: TGTGCCAGCAGCCCCCAGAGGTACAATGAGCAGTTCTTC; cdr3_aa: CASSPQRYNEQFF
j_call: TRBJ1-1; v_call: TRBV18; d_call: .; clone_size: many; cdr3_nt: TGTGCCAGCTCACCATTAATTTCGCTGGCCCCAGGCACTGAAGCTTTCTTT; cdr3_aa: CASSPLISLAPGTEAFF
j_call: TRBJ1-5; v_call: TRBV6-5; d_call: .; clone_size: few; cdr3_nt: TGTGCCAGCAGTTACTATGGACGGGGGGCTGGTCAGCCCCAGCATTTT; cdr3_aa: CASSYYGRGAGQPQHF
j_call: TRBJ2-2; v_call: TRBV24-1; d_call: .; clone_size: many; cdr3_nt: TGTGCCACCAGCGGGTACGGGGAGCTGTTTTTT; cdr3_aa: CATSGYGELFF
j_call: TRBJ1-6; v_call: TRBV2; d_call: .; clone_size: many; cdr3_nt: TGTGCCAGCAGTGAAAGAGGCAGTCCGCCCCTCCACTTT; cdr3_aa: CASSERGSPPLHF
j_call: TRBJ2-3; v_call: TRBV5-1; d_call: TRBD2; clone_size: many; cdr3_nt: TGCGCCAGCAGCCCCACTAGCGAAAGCACAGATACGCAGTATTTT; cdr3_aa: CASSPTSESTDTQYF
j_call: TRBJ2-7; v_call: TRBV30; d_call: .; clone_size: .; cdr3_nt: TGTGCCTGGGACATCTCCTCCTACGAGCAGTACTTC; cdr3_aa: CAWDISSYEQYF
j_call: TRBJ2-3; v_call: TRBV25-1; d_call: .; clone_size: many; cdr3_nt: TGTGCCAGCAGACGGGGGACTTCGAGAGATACGCAGTATTTT; cdr3_aa: CASRRGTSRDTQYF
j_call: TRBJ2-3; v_call: TRBV28; d_call: .; clone_size: .; cdr3_nt: TGTGCCATTACAAACAGGAATACGCAGTATTTT; cdr3_aa: CAITNRNTQYF
j_call: TRBJ2-1; v_call: TRBV9; d_call: .; clone_size: many; cdr3_nt: TGTGCCAGCAGCGTAGGGACAGACACCTACAATGAGCAGTTCTTC; cdr3_aa: CASSVGTDTYNEQFF
j_call: TRBJ1-1; v_call: TRBV12-3/TRBV12-4; d_call: .; clone_size: many; cdr3_nt: TGTGCCAGCAGCCCGCAGGGTTTAGCCAATACTGAAGCTTTCTTT; cdr3_aa: CASSPQGLANTEAFF
j_call: TRBJ2-5; v_call: TRBV10-3; d_call: .; clone_size: many; cdr3_nt: TGTGCCATCAGTGAGTCCGAGGCAGGGAGGGAGACCCAGTACTTC; cdr3_aa: CAISESEAGRETQYF
j_call: TRBJ1-2; v_call: TRBV5-1; d_call: .; clone_size: many; cdr3_nt: TGCGCCAGCAGCTTGGTGGGCCACGATGAGAACTATGGCTACACCTTC; cdr3_aa: CASSLVGHDENYGYTF
j_call: TRBJ2-7; v_call: TRBV6-2/TRBV6-3; d_call: TRBD2; clone_size: few; cdr3_nt: TGTGCCAGCAGTCCTCGGATAGCGGGGAACTCCTACGAGCAGTACTTC; cdr3_aa: CASSPRIAGNSYEQYF
j_call: TRBJ1-2; v_call: TRBV29-1; d_call: .; clone_size: .; cdr3_nt: TGCAGCTCTTACGAGAGGCAGAATTTCTATTCCTTC; cdr3_aa: CSSYERQNFYSF
j_call: TRBJ2-6; v_call: TRBV6-6; d_call: .; clone_size: many; cdr3_nt: TGTGCCGGTGTCCAGGACCTCTCTGGGGCCAACGTCCTGACTTTC; cdr3_aa: CAGVQDLSGANVLTF
j_call: TRBJ1-2; v_call: TRBV5-8; d_call: TRBD1; clone_size: .; cdr3_nt: TGTGCCAGCAGCCAGTTTTCAGGGGGCCTAGGATCTGGCTACACCTTC; cdr3_aa: CASSQFSGGLGSGYTF
j_call: TRBJ2-3; v_call: TRBV5-1; d_call: .; clone_size: many; cdr3_nt: TGCGCCAGCAGCTTGGGTGTGGGGGACCTCGGAAGGGGCCAGAGCACAGATACGCAGTATTTT; cdr3_aa: CASSLGVGDLGRGQSTDTQYF
j_call: TRBJ1-1; v_call: TRBV7-2; d_call: .; clone_size: .; cdr3_nt: TGTGCCAGCAGCTTATACGGCAGTACTGAAGCTTTCTTT; cdr3_aa: CASSLYGSTEAFF
j_call: TRBJ2-2; v_call: TRBV10-3; d_call: .; clone_size: .; cdr3_nt: TGTGCCATCAGTGATGGCCCAGTCACCGGGGAGCTGTTTTTT; cdr3_aa: CAISDGPVTGELFF
j_call: TRBJ2-7; v_call: TRBV20-1; d_call: .; clone_size: many; cdr3_nt: TGCAGTGCTCCGGACCAAAGATACGAGCAGTACTTC; cdr3_aa: CSAPDQRYEQYF
j_call: TRBJ1-5; v_call: TRBV30; d_call: TRBD1; clone_size: many; cdr3_nt: TGTGCCTGGAGTCCCGACAGGGGAAATAGCAATCAGCCCCAGCATTTT; cdr3_aa: CAWSPDRGNSNQPQHF
j_call: TRBJ1-1; v_call: TRBV5-6; d_call: TRBD1; clone_size: .; cdr3_nt: TGTGCCAGCAGCCCGGACAGGGCCCGAGCTGTCACTGAAGCTTTCTTT; cdr3_aa: CASSPDRARAVTEAFF
j_call: TRBJ1-1; v_call: TRBV15; d_call: .; clone_size: many; cdr3_nt: TGTGTCACCAGCCCCCCCGGTAAGCCGAACACTGAAGCTTTCTTT; cdr3_aa: CVTSPPGKPNTEAFF